This TCR beta chain was found in a study of identical twins. With template switching, a universal primer site was added, and the cDNA carried unique molecular identifiers. MiXCR, run by TCRdb on the 5' RACE reads, gives a single entry per CDR3 protein. The data hold approximately 210,000 distinct CDR3 sequences, with 6.5% to 8% observed a single time. This clonotype was counted many times. Its antigen is unknown. The germline V gene has CDR1 LNHNV and CDR2 YYDKDF (reference sequence). The CDR3 is 14 amino acids. Trimming removed 0 bases from V and 4 bases from J, with 7 bases in between. Notes on the study in general: An excess of low generation probability was shown by twin-shared out-of-frame alpha sequences.

These same records also appear under a second study, on T cells expressing NK-cell markers. That report adds: Sequencing of TCR beta repertoires drew on sorted CD3+CD56+NKG2C+, CD3+CD56+NKG2C- and CD3+CD56-NKG2C+ T cells. The eight sequenced donors comprised seven who were HCMV-seropositive and one who was seronegative.

The gene calls are TRBV15 and TRBJ1-3; unclear D gene. This clonotype originated in a woman aged 18 to 35 in good health. Specimen: CD8+ T cells sorted from blood. CDR3 residues: CATSRDRGGNTIYF. CDR3 coding DNA: TGTGCCACCAGCAGAGATCGCGGGGGAAACACCATATATTTT.